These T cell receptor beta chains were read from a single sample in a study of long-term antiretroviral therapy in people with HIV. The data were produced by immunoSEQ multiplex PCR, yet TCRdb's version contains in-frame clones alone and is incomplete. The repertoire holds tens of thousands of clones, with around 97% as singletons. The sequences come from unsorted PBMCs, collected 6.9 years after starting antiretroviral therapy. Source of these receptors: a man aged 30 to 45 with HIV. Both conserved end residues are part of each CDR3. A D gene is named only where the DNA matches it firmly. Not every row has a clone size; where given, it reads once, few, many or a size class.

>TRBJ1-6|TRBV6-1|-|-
CASRGINSPLHF
TGTGCCAGCCGGGGGATTAATTCACCCCTCCACTTT
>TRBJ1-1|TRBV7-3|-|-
CASSFTRETEAFF
TGTGCCAGCAGCTTCACGAGGGAAACTGAAGCTTTCTTT
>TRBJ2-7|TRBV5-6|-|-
CASSYALGGHEQYF
TGTGCCAGCAGCTACGCGCTGGGGGGCCACGAGCAGTACTTC
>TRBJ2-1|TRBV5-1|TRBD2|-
CASSFGIAGDNEQFF
TGCGCCAGCAGCTTTGGGATAGCGGGGGACAATGAGCAGTTCTTC
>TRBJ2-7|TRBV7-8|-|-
CASSSLGGSGGGSYEQYF
TGTGCCAGCAGCTCTCTAGGGGGGAGTGGGGGTGGCTCCTACGAGCAGTACTTC
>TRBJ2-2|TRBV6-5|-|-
CASSPTGNTGELFF
TGTGCCAGCAGTCCGACAGGGAACACCGGGGAGCTGTTTTTT
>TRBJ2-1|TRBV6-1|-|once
CASSELGSSDEQFF
TGTGCCAGTAGCGAGCTGGGCTCTTCAGATGAGCAGTTCTTC
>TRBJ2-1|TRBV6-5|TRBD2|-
CASSYGLAGYNEQFF
TGTGCCAGCAGTTACGGACTAGCAGGCTACAATGAGCAGTTCTTC
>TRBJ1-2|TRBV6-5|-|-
CASKAGAGYTF
TGTGCCAGCAAGGCGGGGGCCGGCTACACCTTC
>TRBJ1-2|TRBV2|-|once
CASKSNRAGYGYTF
TGTGCCAGCAAAAGCAACAGGGCGGGCTATGGCTACACCTTC
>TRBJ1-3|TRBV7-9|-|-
CASSLVVGNTIYF
TGTGCCAGCAGCTTAGTGGTTGGAAACACCATATATTTT
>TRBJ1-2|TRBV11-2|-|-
CASSSPRLGDYGYTF
TGTGCCAGCAGCTCGCCAAGGCTAGGGGACTATGGCTACACCTTC
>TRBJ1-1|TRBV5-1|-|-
CASSTTGLEAFF
TGCGCCAGCTCTACGACAGGCCTTGAAGCTTTCTTT
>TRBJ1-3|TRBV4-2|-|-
CASSQHRGKPGNTIYF
TGTGCCAGCAGCCAGCACCGAGGTAAACCTGGAAACACCATATATTTT
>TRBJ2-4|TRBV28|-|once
CASSFSGSKNIQYF
TGTGCCAGCAGTTTTTCGGGGTCCAAAAACATTCAGTACTTC
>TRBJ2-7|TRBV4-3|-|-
CATQRGRGEQYF
TGCGCCACCCAGCGGGGCAGGGGCGAGCAGTACTTC
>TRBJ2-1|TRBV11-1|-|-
CASSREATVYNEQFF
TGTGCCAGCAGCCGGGAAGCGACAGTCTACAATGAGCAGTTCTTC
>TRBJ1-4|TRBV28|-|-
CASSLIRWWYTRGEKLFF
TGTGCCAGCAGTTTAATTAGGTGGTGGTATACTCGGGGTGAAAAACTGTTTTTT
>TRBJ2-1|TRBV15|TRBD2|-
CATSRDLLAGDWEQFF
TGTGCCACCAGCAGAGATCTGCTAGCGGGAGATTGGGAGCAGTTCTTC
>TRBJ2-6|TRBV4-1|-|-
CASSQDGLQPSSGANVLTF
TGCGCCAGCAGCCAAGATGGTTTGCAGCCCAGCTCTGGGGCCAACGTCCTGACTTTC
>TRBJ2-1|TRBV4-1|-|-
CASMHPGLSNEQFF
TGCGCCAGCATGCATCCGGGGTTAAGCAATGAGCAGTTCTTC
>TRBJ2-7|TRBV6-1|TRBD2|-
CASSAWGGSSYEQYF
TGTGCCAGCAGTGCCTGGGGGGGAAGCTCCTACGAGCAGTACTTC
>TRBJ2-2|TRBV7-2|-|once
CASSLVIGELFF
TGTGCCAGCAGCTTAGTAATCGGGGAGCTGTTTTTT
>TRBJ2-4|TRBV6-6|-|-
CASSYGWEEAKNIQYF
TGTGCCAGCAGTTACGGGTGGGAAGAGGCCAAAAACATTCAGTACTTC
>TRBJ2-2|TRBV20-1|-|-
CSARLTGELFF
TGCAGTGCAAGACTGACCGGGGAGCTGTTTTTT
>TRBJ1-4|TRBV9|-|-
CASSDLRGELFF
TGTGCCAGCAGCGATCTAAGGGGGGAACTGTTTTTT
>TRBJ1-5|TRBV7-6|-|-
CASSLAGGNQPQHF
TGTGCCAGCAGCTTAGCAGGGGGGAATCAGCCCCAGCATTTT
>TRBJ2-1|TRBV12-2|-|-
CASRHGRDSSNEQFF
TGTGCAAGTCGCCATGGCCGGGACAGTTCCAATGAGCAGTTCTTC
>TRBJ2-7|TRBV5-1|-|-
CASSLAWDYEQYF
TGCGCCAGCAGCTTGGCCTGGGATTACGAGCAGTACTTC
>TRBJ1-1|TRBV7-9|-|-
CASSSVWEGGGFF
TGTGCCAGCAGTTCCGTCTGGGAGGGAGGCGGTTTCTTT
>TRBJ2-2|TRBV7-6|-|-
CASSPTPGGPSTGELFF
TGTGCCAGCAGCCCGACCCCAGGGGGGCCCAGCACCGGGGAGCTGTTTTTT
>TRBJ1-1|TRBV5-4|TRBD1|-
CASSSDRVFDTEAFF
TGTGCCAGCAGCTCGGACAGGGTGTTTGACACTGAAGCTTTCTTT
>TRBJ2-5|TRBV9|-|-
CASSPFGQPTGLKYF
TGTGCCAGCAGCCCGTTTGGCCAACCAACGGGCCTCAAGTACTTC
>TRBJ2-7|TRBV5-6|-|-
CASSPGRGTYEQYF
TGTGCCAGCAGTCCCGGACGGGGAACCTACGAGCAGTACTTC
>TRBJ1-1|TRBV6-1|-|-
CASSEWAGALMNTEAFF
TGTGCCAGCAGTGAATGGGCAGGGGCCCTTATGAACACTGAAGCTTTCTTT
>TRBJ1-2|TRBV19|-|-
CASSMPSPGGGYTF
TGTGCCAGTAGTATGCCCTCACCAGGAGGGGGCTACACCTTC
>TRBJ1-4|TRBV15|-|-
CATSRDSAGLGEKLFF
TGTGCCACCAGCAGAGATTCGGCAGGGCTTGGTGAAAAACTGTTTTTT
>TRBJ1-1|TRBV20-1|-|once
CSGGVGIKAFF
TGCAGTGGGGGGGTAGGAATCAAAGCTTTCTTT
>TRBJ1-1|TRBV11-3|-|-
CASSPGPGAMNTEAFF
TGTGCCAGCAGCCCCGGCCCGGGTGCTATGAACACTGAAGCTTTCTTT
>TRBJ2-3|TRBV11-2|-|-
CASSFNRDPTDTQYF
TGTGCCAGCAGCTTCAACCGGGACCCAACAGATACGCAGTATTTT
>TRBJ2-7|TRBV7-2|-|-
CASSPRQLYEQYF
TGTGCCAGCAGCCCCAGACAGCTCTACGAGCAGTACTTC
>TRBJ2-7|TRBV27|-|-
CASSLVGGSYEQYF
TGTGCCAGCAGTTTAGTGGGGGGCTCCTACGAGCAGTACTTC
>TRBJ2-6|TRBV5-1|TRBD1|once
CASGSGTGESGANVLTF
TGCGCCAGCGGATCCGGGACAGGGGAGTCTGGGGCCAACGTCCTGACTTTC
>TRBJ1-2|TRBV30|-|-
CAWSTGAGYTF
TGTGCCTGGAGTACCGGGGCTGGCTACACCTTC
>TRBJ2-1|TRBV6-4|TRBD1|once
CASSHVQGAGNEQFF
TGTGCCAGCAGCCACGTGCAGGGGGCAGGCAATGAGCAGTTCTTC
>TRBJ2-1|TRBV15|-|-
CATSRSSRGAYNEQFF
TGTGCCACCAGCAGGAGTTCCCGGGGAGCCTACAATGAGCAGTTCTTC
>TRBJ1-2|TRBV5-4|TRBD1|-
CASSLDGQGYGYTF
TGTGCCAGCAGCTTGGACGGACAGGGATATGGCTACACCTTC
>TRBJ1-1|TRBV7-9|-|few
CATGPGLGTEAFF
TGTGCCACCGGGCCAGGATTGGGCACTGAAGCTTTCTTT
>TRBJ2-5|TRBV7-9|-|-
CASSPVGAETQYF
TGTGCCAGCAGCCCAGTGGGGGCAGAGACCCAGTACTTC
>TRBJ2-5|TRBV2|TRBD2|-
CASSEASGGYEETQYF
TGTGCCAGCAGTGAGGCGAGCGGGGGTTATGAAGAGACCCAGTACTTC